A selection of T cell receptor beta chains follows, all from one sample in a study of shared clonotypes between healthy human individuals. The assay was immunoSEQ multiplex PCR, and TCRdb's table has in-frame clones only and misses some. The sample lists 600,000 or so clones, 98% seen once, with 0.3% in the top ten. The sample was naive CD8+ T cells sorted from blood. These TCRs come from a man aged 30 to 45 in good health. Each CDR3 is given with its conserved first and last residue. The D gene is left open where the match is weak.

CDR3 length	D gene	J gene	V gene	CDR3 DNA	CDR3 protein
12	NA	TRBJ2-7	TRBV29-1	TGCAGCGTTCGTGGAAGTCCCTACGAGCAGTACTTC	CSVRGSPYEQYF
15	TRBD2	TRBJ2-7	TRBV9	TGTGCCAGCAGCCTCGGGACTAGCGGTTTTTACGAGCAGTACTTC	CASSLGTSGFYEQYF
16	NA	TRBJ2-5	TRBV27	TGTGCCAGCAGCCACCGACGAACAGGGTTCCAAGAGGCCCAGTACTTC	CASSHRRTGFQEAQYF
13	NA	TRBJ2-1	TRBV6-5	TGTGCCAGCAGGCGACTAGGGGACAATGAGCAGTTCTTC	CASRRLGDNEQFF
15	NA	TRBJ2-7	TRBV27	TGTGCCAGCAGTCCTCGGTTTGGACCTTCCTACGAGCAGTACTTC	CASSPRFGPSYEQYF
13	TRBD2	TRBJ2-7	TRBV29-1	TGCAGCGCAGGGACTAGCGGGAGCTACGAGCAGTACTTC	CSAGTSGSYEQYF
16	TRBD2	TRBJ2-7	TRBV29-1	TGCAGCGTTGTGGTTAGGCGGGAGGCTGCACCATACGAGCAGTACTTC	CSVVVRREAAPYEQYF
15	NA	TRBJ1-3	TRBV5-4	TGTGCCAGCAGCAAGGGACACGTCTCTGGAAACACCATATATTTT	CASSKGHVSGNTIYF
12	TRBD2	TRBJ2-7	TRBV13	TGTGCCAGCAGCGCGGGGGGCTACGAGCAGTACTTC	CASSAGGYEQYF
13	NA	TRBJ2-2	TRBV25-1	TGTGCCAGCAGTTATACAGGGACCGGGGAGCTGTTTTTT	CASSYTGTGELFF
15	TRBD2	TRBJ2-7	TRBV7-2	TGTGCCAGCAGCTTAGATCCACTAGCGGCCTACGAGCAGTACTTC	CASSLDPLAAYEQYF
13	NA	TRBJ1-2	TRBV14	TGTGCCAGCAGCCCGTTACTCAACTATGGCTACACCTTC	CASSPLLNYGYTF
16	NA	TRBJ2-2	TRBV5-4	TGTGCCAGCAGCTCCGTACTAGACACGAACACCGGGGAGCTGTTTTTT	CASSSVLDTNTGELFF
15	TRBD2	TRBJ2-2	TRBV2	TGTGCCAGCAGGAGCGGGAGGGCCAGGACCGGGGAGCTGTTTTTT	CASRSGRARTGELFF
19	NA	TRBJ2-1	TRBV6-4	TGTGCCAGCAGTACGAAGGCAGGGGACCAATTAGACTCCTACAATGAGCAGTTCTTC	CASSTKAGDQLDSYNEQFF
15	NA	TRBJ2-1	TRBV7-9	TGTGCCAGCAGCCCGTCCGGGGGGCCCAGAGATGAGCAGTTCTTC	CASSPSGGPRDEQFF
15	TRBD2	TRBJ2-1	TRBV9	TGTGCCAGCAGCGCAGGACTAGCGGGAGGTGAGGAGCAGTTCTTC	CASSAGLAGGEEQFF
14	NA	TRBJ1-2	TRBV27	TGTGCCAGCAGCGACAGTGAGTCTTTTGGTGGCTACACCTTC	CASSDSESFGGYTF
11	NA	TRBJ2-2	TRBV29-1	TGCAGCGTTGATTCCGCCGGGGAGCTGTTTTTT	CSVDSAGELFF
16	NA	TRBJ2-1	TRBV27	TGTGCCAGCAGTTTATATCTAGCCGGCTCCTACAATGAGCAGTTCTTC	CASSLYLAGSYNEQFF
14	NA	TRBJ2-3	TRBV6-5	TGTGCCAGCAGTTACGCAGGGCTTCGAGATACGCAGTATTTT	CASSYAGLRDTQYF
17	TRBD1	TRBJ1-2	TRBV9	TGTGCCAGCAGCCTTCAAGGGGGGGACAGGGTCACCTATGGCTACACCTTC	CASSLQGGDRVTYGYTF